The T cell receptor (beta chain) described here comes from a study of T cell responses to AZD1222 COVID-19 vaccine. Sequenced by immunoSEQ multiplex PCR; TCRdb stores in-frame clones only, minus some. Of over 60,000 clones in the sample, around 87% were seen once. The study's findings and limits: Spike-wide coverage was observed for vaccine-associated CD4 TCRs, with dominant responses at 160-218 and 743-854. Most donors were white British and more were female, and clonal diversity was possibly underestimated. Every sample of the repertoires postdated the peak T cell response.

Notes on this clone: Its antigen is currently unknown.

The CDR3 runs to 13 residues. V lost 10 bases and J lost 4, with 16 bases in between. Sequences were derived from peripheral blood, sampled on day 0 of AZD1222 vaccination. V gene TRBV12-3 or TRBV12-4 combines with J gene TRBJ1-1; no clear D. The receptor comes from an adult in good health. The CDR3 spells CATPLEGGTEAFF. For the CDR3, the DNA is TGTGCCACCCCATTGGAGGGTGGCACTGAAGCTTTCTTT.